This TCR beta chain appears in the sequencing data of a study of blood T cells in healthy people across ages. Across the study: Per two T cells, about one barcoded beta molecule was captured through template switching. Findings and limits, study-wide: Strong correlation existed between TCR beta diversity and naive T cell percentage.

Extracted total RNA amounted to at least 5.5 micrograms for each sample. A sample-barcoded 5' primer and a J-beta primer mix were used in a second PCR of roughly 7 to 11 cycles. TCRdb re-derived calls from the 5' RACE reads in MiXCR, one entry per CDR3 protein. The repertoire includes about 1.5 million distinct CDR3 sequences, 35% to 45% of them detected once, and 7.9% sits in the top ten. The sample holds a few counts of this clonotype. Antigen unknown. Germline CDR1 SGHTA, CDR2 FQGNSA. There are 15 residues in the CDR3. With 4 bases removed from V and 0 bases from J, the gap between germline ends came to 10 bases.

The receptor was derived from a woman aged 18-29 years in good health. The specimen was blood. The chain is built from TRBV7-2 and TRBJ2-1; D is unclear. CDR3 nucleotides: TGTGCCAGCAGCTATTGGAGTAGCTCCTACAATGAGCAGTTCTTC. Protein product: CASSYWSSSYNEQFF.